The sequence of this T cell receptor beta chain was determined in a study of cytomegalovirus exposure and HLA in healthy donors. PCR was performed using 60 Vbeta and 13 Jbeta primers. As handled by the study authors: The authors later counted 65 million to 90 million unique TCR beta chains, approximately 12 million of them shared. Assay used: immunoSEQ multiplex PCR; TCRdb lists only in-frame clones, some missing. V, J and clone size are those of that table, while D and trimming were read from the DNA. The table has roughly 230,000 clones, 92% seen once. Per germline, CDR1 SGHAT and CDR2 FQNNGV. This CDR3 is 15 amino acids long. Germline trimming cut 1 base from V and 6 bases from J; bases unmatched to any gene: 7. This clone was found once.

The receptor was isolated from a girl aged 2-9 years in good health and CMV-seronegative. The material sequenced was PBMCs. The chain is built from TRBV11-2 and TRBJ2-3, with 7 bases matching TRBD2. The CDR3 sequence is CASSLVGGRVDTQYF. The CDR3 bases are TGTGCCAGCAGCTTAGTAGGTGGGAGGGTCGATACGCAGTATTTT.